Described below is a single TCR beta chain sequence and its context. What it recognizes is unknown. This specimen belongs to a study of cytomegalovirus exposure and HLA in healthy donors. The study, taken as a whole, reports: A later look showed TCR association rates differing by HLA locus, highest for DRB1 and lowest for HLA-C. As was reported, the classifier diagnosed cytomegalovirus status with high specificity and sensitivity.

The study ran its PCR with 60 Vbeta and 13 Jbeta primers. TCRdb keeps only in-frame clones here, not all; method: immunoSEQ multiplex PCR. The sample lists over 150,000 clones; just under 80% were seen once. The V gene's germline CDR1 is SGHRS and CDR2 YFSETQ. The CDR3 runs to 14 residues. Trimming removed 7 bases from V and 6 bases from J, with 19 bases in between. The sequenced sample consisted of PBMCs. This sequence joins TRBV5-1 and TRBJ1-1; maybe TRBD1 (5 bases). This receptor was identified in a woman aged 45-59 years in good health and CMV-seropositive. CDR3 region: CASHKDPGVPEAFF. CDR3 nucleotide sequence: TGCGCCAGCCATAAAGATCCGGGGGTCCCTGAAGCTTTCTTT.